These 2 T cell receptor beta chains were sequenced from one sample in a study of metastatic and nonmetastatic thyroid tumors. There were no patients who had received any treatment before thyroid surgery. TCRdb reanalyzed the PCR reads with MiXCR. This sample carries tens of thousands of clones, about 12% of them seen once, and the ten largest clones take 24%. The sequenced sample was blood. These receptors originate from a female donor with papillary thyroid cancer or a benign thyroid nodule (not recorded which). Some clones in this sample may be carry-over from other donors' samples.

This clone has a count of ten or more. The chain combines TRBV24-1 with TRBJ2-3; 10 nucleotides agree with TRBD1. Germline V gives CDR1 KGHDR, CDR2 SFDVKD. This CDR3 comprises 15 residues. The V and J ends lost 3 bases and 3 bases, in that order; junction bases with no gene match: 2. CDR3 residues: CATSDRGQGTDTQYF. The CDR3 DNA follows: TGTGCCACCAGTGATAGGGGACAGGGGACAGATACGCAGTATTTT.

This clone was detected ten times or more. J is TRBJ2-6 and V is TRBV11-2; D is possibly TRBD2 (5 bases). This CDR3 has 15 amino acids. Trimming removed 0 bases from V and 4 bases from J, with 7 bases in between. Germline CDR1 and CDR2: SGHAT and FQNNGV. CDR3 sequence (DNA): TGTGCCAGCAGCTTAGATCCGGGGGGGGCCAACGTCCTGACTTTC. Protein product: CASSLDPGGANVLTF.